The count of the clone carrying this T cell receptor (beta chain) is one. Clones were read by immunoSEQ multiplex PCR, and TCRdb kept only the in-frame ones, dropping some. The data hold approximately 44,000 clones, with roughly 92% observed a single time. The sample is drawn from a study of OX40 agonist ivuxolimab in advanced cancers. On the study more broadly: At doses from 0.01 to 10 mg/kg, patients were given intravenous ivuxolimab every 2 weeks.

The CDR3 sequence is 11 residues long. V was shortened by 2 bases and J by 11 bases, with 10 bases between the two germline ends. Germline V gives CDR1 MNHNY, CDR2 SVGAGI (reference sequence). Sequencing used CD4+ or CD8+ T cells sorted from blood, obtained in a trial of the OX40 agonist ivuxolimab. J is TRBJ2-7 and V is TRBV6-6; the D gene is possibly TRBD1 (6 bases). The TCR originated in an adult with an advanced solid tumor such as melanoma, head and neck, liver or kidney cancer. This CDR3 is CASSYGAGEYF. As DNA, the CDR3 is TGTGCCAGCAGTTACGGGGCAGGGGAGTACTTC.